These T cell receptor beta chains were read from a single sample in a study of cytomegalovirus exposure and HLA in healthy donors. Repertoires were generated with immunoSEQ multiplex PCR, while TCRdb's copy carries only in-frame clones and drops some. The repertoire holds approximately 230,000 clones, with roughly 87% as singletons. The sequencing input was PBMCs. The receptors were gathered from a man between 18 and 35 years old in good health and CMV-seropositive. Each CDR3 is given with its conserved first and last residue. Each record gives: V gene, clone size, J gene, D gene, CDR3 DNA, CDR3 protein. A D gene is named only where the DNA matches it firmly. Clone size appears in some rows only: once, few, many, or a class for an expanded clone.

>TRBV27|NA|TRBJ1-2|NA
TGTGCCAGCAGCCGGGGACTGAACTATGGCTACACCTTC
CASSRGLNYGYTF
>TRBV11-2|NA|TRBJ1-2|NA
TGTGCCAGCAGCTGGGAGCCGAGCTCGCGGGGCTACACCTTC
CASSWEPSSRGYTF
>TRBV27|NA|TRBJ1-5|NA
TGTGCCAGCGCTCTAGAACAGGGCAATCAGCCCCAGCATTTT
CASALEQGNQPQHF
>TRBV5-1|NA|TRBJ2-5|TRBD2
TGCGCCAGCAGTACTAGCGGAAACGGGGGAGAGACCCAGTACTTC
CASSTSGNGGETQYF
>TRBV28|NA|TRBJ1-5|NA
TGTGCCAGCCGGGGGGGCCGGCAGCCCCAGCATTTT
CASRGGRQPQHF
>TRBV11-3|NA|TRBJ2-2|NA
TGTGCCAGCAGCCGTAAGATTCCTTCTGGATACACCGGGGAGCTGTTTTTT
CASSRKIPSGYTGELFF
>TRBV28|NA|TRBJ2-7|TRBD1
TGTGCCAGCAGTTTAGGGGACAGGGTAACCTACGAGCAGTACTTC
CASSLGDRVTYEQYF
>TRBV14|NA|TRBJ2-5|TRBD2
TGTGCCAGCAGCCAAAATAGCGGGAGGGCCGAGGAGACCCAGTACTTC
CASSQNSGRAEETQYF
>TRBV14|NA|TRBJ2-1|TRBD1
TGTGCCAGCAGCCAACACAGGGGTAATGAGCAGTTCTTC
CASSQHRGNEQFF
>TRBV11-1|NA|TRBJ1-1|NA
TGTGCCAGCAGCCCCCCGACAGGAGTGAACACTGAAGCTTTCTTT
CASSPPTGVNTEAFF
>TRBV25-1|once|TRBJ1-2|NA
TGTGCCAGCAGTGATCCATTGGGGCAGGAAGCTAACTATGGCTACACCTTC
CASSDPLGQEANYGYTF
>TRBV6-4|many|TRBJ2-6|NA
TGTGCCAGCAGTGACTCGACAGGTTCTGGGGCCAACGTCCTGACTTTC
CASSDSTGSGANVLTF
>TRBV4-2|NA|TRBJ2-7|TRBD1
TGTGCCAGCAGCCTCCTCCCTCCCGGACAGGGAGGACGTCTGACCTACGAGCAGTACTTC
CASSLLPPGQGGRLTYEQYF
>TRBV5-6|NA|TRBJ1-2|TRBD1
TGTGCCAGCAGCTCGGACAGGGCGTACTATGGCTACACCTTC
CASSSDRAYYGYTF
>TRBV18|NA|TRBJ2-7|NA
TGTGCCAGCTCACTAGGACAAGGTGGGTCCTACGAGCAGTACTTC
CASSLGQGGSYEQYF
>TRBV9|few|TRBJ1-5|NA
TGTGCCAGCAGCGTCGGGAGGAACAATCAGCCCCAGCATTTT
CASSVGRNNQPQHF
>TRBV6-6|NA|TRBJ2-7|TRBD1
TGTGCCAGCAGGGGGACAGGGGTTCCCGAGCAGTACTTC
CASRGTGVPEQYF
>TRBV18|NA|TRBJ2-5|NA
TGTGCCAGCTCCATCCTCCGGGACGGGCAAGAGACCCAGTACTTC
CASSILRDGQETQYF
>TRBV5-1|NA|TRBJ2-5|TRBD1
TGCGCCAGCAGCTCCGGGACAGGGAAAGAGACCCAGTACTTC
CASSSGTGKETQYF
>TRBV6-5|NA|TRBJ2-1|NA
TGTGCCAGCAGGAAGACGCTTCAGTCCTACAATGAGCAGTTCTTC
CASRKTLQSYNEQFF
>TRBV25-1|NA|TRBJ2-7|TRBD2
TGTGCCAGCAGTTTTAGCGGGAGGTCCTACGAGCAGTACTTC
CASSFSGRSYEQYF
>TRBV6-4|once|TRBJ2-7|NA
TGTGCCAGCATTTCGGAGTCAGGATACCACGAGCAGTACTTC
CASISESGYHEQYF
>TRBV4-1|NA|TRBJ2-7|TRBD1
TGCGCCAGCAGCCTTGGACAGGGGTACGAGCAGTACTTC
CASSLGQGYEQYF
>TRBV4-2|once|TRBJ2-1|TRBD2
TGTGCCAGCAGCCCCCGACTAGCGAGTAACCCCTACAATGAGCAGTTCTTC
CASSPRLASNPYNEQFF
>TRBV5-1|NA|TRBJ2-7|TRBD1
TGCGCCAGCAGCTTCGGGACAGGGAGCTCCTACGAGCAGTACTTC
CASSFGTGSSYEQYF
>TRBV29-1|NA|TRBJ2-5|NA
TGCAGCGTTGAAAGATCTGGCCCGGGAGAGACCCAGTACTTC
CSVERSGPGETQYF
>TRBV29-1|once|TRBJ2-3|NA
TGCAGCGTTGAAGATCAATTGGGCACAGATACGCAGTATTTT
CSVEDQLGTDTQYF
>TRBV2|few|TRBJ2-5|NA
TGTGCCAGCAGTGCTACCGGGACCCAAGAGACCCAGTACTTC
CASSATGTQETQYF
>TRBV7-9|NA|TRBJ2-5|NA
TGTGCCAGCAGCTCCCAGCTCGGAGGGATCTTGGAGGGGGAGACCCAGTACTTC
CASSSQLGGILEGETQYF
>TRBV2|NA|TRBJ1-2|NA
TGTGCCAGCAGTTCGGGGACGTCATTCTACACCTTC
CASSSGTSFYTF
>TRBV6-6|few|TRBJ1-2|TRBD1
TGTGCCAGCAGTTACCCAGGACAGGGGGTTGGCGGCTACACCTTC
CASSYPGQGVGGYTF
>TRBV5-1|once|TRBJ1-1|TRBD1
TGCGCCAGCAGCCCCCAAGCCGGACAGGGGGACACTGAAGCTTTCTTT
CASSPQAGQGDTEAFF
>TRBV5-1|NA|TRBJ1-2|NA
TGCGCCAGCAGCTTTGGGGACGGCTACTATGGCTACACCTTC
CASSFGDGYYGYTF
>TRBV7-9|NA|TRBJ1-1|NA
TGTGCCAGCAGCCCCAACAGGGTCACTGAAGCTTTCTTT
CASSPNRVTEAFF
>TRBV5-1|NA|TRBJ2-1|TRBD2
TGCGCCAGCAGCCCAGGGCTTAGCGGGAGACATTACAATGAGCAGTTCTTC
CASSPGLSGRHYNEQFF
>TRBV7-9|NA|TRBJ2-7|TRBD2
TGTGCCAGCAGCCGTCTTACGGGGGGAACCTACGAGCAGTACTTC
CASSRLTGGTYEQYF
>TRBV5-8|NA|TRBJ2-7|TRBD2
TGTGCCAGCAGCTTGTGGCTAGCGGGAGTCGAGCAGTACTTC
CASSLWLAGVEQYF
>TRBV6-6|NA|TRBJ2-7|NA
TGTGCCAGCAGTTACCAGACACCGCCTGTGCAGTACTTC
CASSYQTPPVQYF
>TRBV6-5|NA|TRBJ1-2|TRBD1
TGTGCCAGCAGTAACACAGGGGGCCGTAACTATGGCTACACCTTC
CASSNTGGRNYGYTF
>TRBV29-1|NA|TRBJ1-1|NA
TGCAGCGTTAGAAGAATGAACACTGAAGCTTTCTTT
CSVRRMNTEAFF
>TRBV15|NA|TRBJ2-7|NA
TGTGCCACCAGCAGGCGGGGAAACTCCTACGAGCAGTACTTC
CATSRRGNSYEQYF
>TRBV9|NA|TRBJ1-5|TRBD1
TGTGCCAGCAGCGTAGGCGGGACAGGCAATCAGCCCCAGCATTTT
CASSVGGTGNQPQHF
>TRBV7-2|NA|TRBJ2-7|NA
TGTGCCAGCAGCTTAGTAGGTGGGGGAGTGGGAGAGCAGTACTTC
CASSLVGGGVGEQYF
>TRBV11-3|NA|TRBJ2-2|TRBD1
TGTGCCAGCAGCTTAGGAGGACAGGGAAGTACCGGGGAGCTGTTTTTT
CASSLGGQGSTGELFF
>TRBV7-3|few|TRBJ1-1|NA
TGTGCCAGCAGCTTAAGGCCATCGGCTGAAGCTTTCTTT
CASSLRPSAEAFF
>TRBV7-9|NA|TRBJ1-5|NA
TGTGCCAGCAGCCCCCAAGGAAACAATCAGCCCCAGCATTTT
CASSPQGNNQPQHF
>TRBV28|NA|TRBJ1-2|NA
TGTGCCAGCAGTTATCCAGGAGATAGTCTTGGCTACACCTTC
CASSYPGDSLGYTF